This T cell receptor (beta chain) was sequenced in a study of blood T cell repertoires in COVID-19. Background on the study: T cells, B-cell-depleted T cells, or PBMCs provided the cDNA or gDNA that served as material.

The CDR3 has 13 residues. Per germline, CDR1 SGHAT and CDR2 FQNNGV. Trimming cost V 5 bases and J 6 bases, with 14 bases left between them. Authors' analysis steps: By means of reference gene primer amplification, nucleated cell counts were estimated. TCRdb's table, derived via immunoSEQ multiplex PCR, lists solely in-frame clones and lacks some. That table is the source of V, J and clone size, and D and trimming were worked out from the DNA. The table lists some 140,000 clones, approximately 78% of them singletons. V gene TRBV11-2 combines with J gene TRBJ2-7, with a weak D call TRBD1 (5 bases). This clonotype was sampled from a man aged 55 to 70 who had recovered from COVID-19. The source material was peripheral blood. The chain's CDR3 is CASSTARVSEQYF. The CDR3 DNA reads TGTGCCAGCAGCACAGCCAGGGTATCCGAGCAGTACTTC.